The present T cell receptor beta chain was sequenced within a study of PD-1 blockade in classical Hodgkin lymphoma. Study as a whole: Patients got intravenous nivolumab 3 mg/kg every 2 weeks.

Germline V lookup: CDR1 MNHNY, CDR2 SVGAGI (reference sequence). Deletions cut 7 bases from V and 2 bases from J, with 18 bases between. This CDR3 contains 16 residues. Points on this clone: Its antigen is not identified.

Sequencing used immunoSEQ multiplex PCR; TCRdb keeps in-frame clones, though not all of them. The data show approximately 38,000 clones, over 65% seen once. Time point indicated: cycle 4 day 1 (C4D1), after 6 weeks of nivolumab. Each of the patients experienced relapse following autologous stem cell transplantation, and their brentuximab vedotin exposure differed. Best overall response was complete response, partial response or progressive disease in these relapsed/refractory classical Hodgkin lymphoma patients. Study-wide results and caveats: A reduction in baseline TCR diversity was reportedly seen in newly diagnosed patients relative to healthy donors. Patients newly diagnosed and complete responders had comparable baseline diversity.

The sequence came from a human donor with classical Hodgkin lymphoma. The rearrangement uses TRBV6-6 and TRBJ1-5, with D unclear. Sequencing used peripheral blood mononuclear cells (PBMCs), obtained before the fourth cycle of nivolumab. The CDR3 protein is CASTPSGPAGNQPQHF. CDR3 DNA sequence: TGTGCCAGCACCCCCTCCGGGCCCGCGGGCAATCAGCCCCAGCATTTT.